Below are 28 T cell receptor beta chains sequenced from a single sample in a study of blood T cell repertoires in COVID-19. TCRdb keeps only in-frame clones here, not all; method: immunoSEQ multiplex PCR. The sample carries some 300,000 clones, roughly 86% recorded once. Sequenced material: PBMCs or T cells enriched from blood (not recorded which). The receptors come from a woman aged 45 to 65 who had been exposed to COVID-19.

This rearrangement joins TRBV5-1 to TRBJ1-1; D unresolved. Germline loops: CDR1 SGHRS, CDR2 YFSETQ. The CDR3 covers 15 residues. V was clipped by 6 bases and J by 1 base, with 16 bases between them. The CDR3, as DNA: TGCGCCAGCACCTTTGTCGGGGTGACGAACACTGAAGCTTTCTTT. It encodes CASTFVGVTNTEAFF.

The V call is TRBV5-1, the J call TRBJ1-1; the D gene is possibly TRBD1 (6 bases). V gave up 2 bases and J gave up 1 base, with 9 bases separating them. The germline V gene has CDR1 SGHRS and CDR2 YFSETQ. This CDR3 region has 14 residues. The chain's CDR3 is CASSFMGQNTEAFF. The CDR3 DNA is TGCGCCAGCAGCTTTATGGGACAGAACACTGAAGCTTTCTTT.

J is TRBJ1-5 and V is TRBV28, with D possibly being TRBD1 (5 bases). Germline values: CDR1 MDHEN, CDR2 SYDVKM. V lost 5 bases and J 0 bases, leaving 11 bases between the germline ends. The CDR3 is 15 amino acids. This CDR3 reads CASSRRTYSNQPQHF. CDR3 DNA sequence: TGTGCCAGCAGTCGCCGGACATATAGCAATCAGCCCCAGCATTTT.

In this sample, this clone turned up once. The rearrangement uses TRBV7-2 and TRBJ1-5, with TRBD1 as a possible D gene (6 bases). The V gene's germline CDR1 is SGHTA and CDR2 FQGNSA. The CDR3 runs to 15 residues. V lost 1 base and J lost 6, with 13 bases in between. This CDR3 reads CASSLDWGRVQPQHF. The CDR3 DNA is TGTGCCAGCAGCTTAGATTGGGGGCGGGTTCAGCCCCAGCATTTT.

The J gene is TRBJ1-5, the V gene TRBV15, with 8 bases matching TRBD1. V lost 2 bases to trimming and J lost 1 base; unmatched junction nucleotides: 4. The CDR3 length is 16 residues. The germline CDR1 and CDR2 sequences are LNHNV and YYDKDF (reference sequence). The CDR3 coding sequence is TGTGCCACCAGCAGACCCGACAGGGGCAGCAATCAGCCCCAGCATTTT. The encoded protein is CATSRPDRGSNQPQHF.

V and J are TRBV27 and TRBJ1-4; 8 bases match TRBD1. Losses at the gene ends were 2 bases for V and 13 bases for J; bases not matched to a gene: 6. There are 13 residues in the CDR3. The V gene's germline CDR1 is MNHEY and CDR2 SMNVEV (reference sequence). As DNA, the CDR3 is TGTGCCAGCAGTTTAGGGACCGGGACAGGACTGTTTTTT. The encoded protein is CASSLGTGTGLFF. Drawing the rest from reference TRBV27 and TRBJ1-4, the complete variable domain is EAQVTQNPRYLITVTGKKLTVTCSQNMNHEYMSWYRQDPGLGLRQIYYSMNVEVTDKGDVPEGYKVSRKEKRNFPLILESPSPNQTSLYFCASSLGTGTGLFFGSGTQLSVL.

The chain uses TRBV23-1 and TRBJ2-7, with 7 bases identical to TRBD1. TRBV23-1 belongs to the ORF category, with a function that is uncertain. This CDR3 spans 16 amino acids. The V segment lost 3 bases and the J segment 6 bases; nucleotides outside the gene matches: 14. Here the CDR3 DNA reads TGCGCCAGCAGTCATACGATAGACAGGGTATCTAGCGAGCAGTACTTC. Protein sequence: CASSHTIDRVSSEQYF.

The chain uses TRBV5-1 and TRBJ2-1; 7 bases are shared with TRBD2. This CDR3 comprises 16 residues. V lost 0 bases and J lost 7; bases outside the gene matches: 10. CDR1 and CDR2 from the germline V gene are SGHRS and YFSETQ. The CDR3 sequence is CASSLAGGGTPNEQFF. The CDR3 region has the DNA TGCGCCAGCAGCTTGGCCGGCGGGGGTACCCCTAATGAGCAGTTCTTC.

This chain joins TRBV3-1 (or the pseudogene TRBV3-2) and TRBJ2-3; 10 bases fit TRBD2. The J segment lost 2 bases and the V segment lost 4 bases, leaving 9 bases of the junction unmatched. Germline CDR1 is LGHDT and CDR2 is YNNKEL (reference sequence). The CDR3 runs to 17 residues. CDR3: CASSLLGAGGPTDTQYF. The DNA for the CDR3 is TGTGCCAGCAGCCTACTAGGAGCGGGGGGGCCCACAGATACGCAGTATTTT.

The genes are TRBV7-2 and TRBJ1-6; D uncertain. The germline V and J ends were trimmed by 7 bases and 6 bases, with 10 bases remaining between them. The CDR3 has 13 amino acids. Germline V gives CDR1 SGHTA, CDR2 FQGNSA. DNA for the CDR3: TGTGCCAGCATCCCGGAGCCTAATTCACCCCTCCACTTT. Translation: CASIPEPNSPLHF.

The CDR3 DNA reads TGTGCCAGCAGGCTGACAGGGAACAGCAATCAGCCCCAGCATTTT. Translation gives CASRLTGNSNQPQHF. The V and J genes are TRBV27 and TRBJ1-5; 7 bases fit TRBD1. V shed 6 bases and J 1 base; nucleotides not matched to a gene: 6. CDR1 is MNHEY and CDR2 is SMNVEV in the germline V gene (reference sequence). The CDR3 extends over 15 amino acids.

The table lists this clone with a few counts. The V call is TRBV30, the J call TRBJ2-1; no definite D call. Germline lookup yields CDR1 GTSNPN and CDR2 SVGIG (reference sequence). V was shortened by 2 bases and J by 10 bases, with 15 bases between the two germline ends. There are 13 residues in the CDR3. This chain's CDR3 is CAWSSHSPTEQFF. CDR3 in DNA: TGTGCCTGGAGTTCCCACTCCCCGACAGAGCAGTTCTTC.

The gene calls are TRBV6-5 and TRBJ2-1; TRBD1 aligns across 8 bases. Germline trimming cut 8 bases from V and 8 bases from J; bases unmatched to any gene: 8. Germline CDR1 MNHEY, CDR2 SVGAGI. The CDR3 is 13 residues long. This CDR3 reads CASPKGQGDEQFF. DNA for the CDR3: TGTGCCAGCCCCAAAGGACAGGGTGATGAGCAGTTCTTC.

Many counts were recorded for this clone. The genes are TRBV11-3 and TRBJ2-3; D might be TRBD1 (6 bases). The germline CDR1 and CDR2 sequences are SGHNT and YENEEA. Trimming took off 1 base at V and 2 bases at J, with 13 bases between the two ends. This CDR3 has 16 amino acids. The CDR3 nucleotides read TGTGCCAGCAGCTTAGGGTTCGGACAGCACACAGATACGCAGTATTTT. This encodes CASSLGFGQHTDTQYF.

The V call is TRBV5-1, the J call TRBJ1-3; D unresolved. The CDR3 is 16 amino acids. V dropped 1 base and J dropped 0 bases, with 11 bases sitting between them. In germline, CDR1 is SGHRS, CDR2 YFSETQ. CDR3: CASSLSSGSSGNTIYF. The CDR3 coding sequence is TGCGCCAGCAGCTTGAGTAGCGGGTCCTCTGGAAACACCATATATTTT. Filled out from reference TRBV5-1 and TRBJ1-3, the complete variable domain reads KAGVTQTPRYLIKTRGQQVTLSCSPISGHRSVSWYQQTPGQGLQFLFEYFSETQRNKGNFPGRFSGRQFSNSRSEMNVSTLELGDSALYLCASSLSSGSSGNTIYFGEGSWLTVV.

The rearrangement links TRBV2 to TRBJ1-6; D is perhaps TRBD1 (6 bases). This CDR3 has 17 residues. V lost 6 bases to trimming and J lost 1 base, with 16 bases between them. CDR1 is SNHLY and CDR2 is FYNNEI in the germline V gene. The CDR3 spells CASSATRGTSYNSPLHF. DNA for the CDR3: TGTGCCAGCAGCGCCACTAGGGGGACATCCTATAATTCACCCCTCCACTTT.

The chain carries TRBV5-4 and TRBJ2-7, with 7 nucleotides matching TRBD1. J lost 2 bases, V lost 1 base, and 3 bases had no gene match. CDR1 is SGHNT, CDR2 YYREEE, per germline (reference sequence). CDR3 length equals 14 residues. CDR3 sequence: CASSLYRGTYEQYF. The CDR3 bases are TGTGCCAGCAGCTTGTACAGGGGAACCTACGAGCAGTACTTC.

The chain's CDR3 is CASSLVPGTGEKLFF. As DNA, the CDR3 is TGTGCCAGCAGCTTAGTACCTGGGACAGGCGAAAAACTGTTTTTT. The chain has TRBV11-2 and TRBJ1-4; 8 bases line up with TRBD1. V lost 1 base to trimming and J lost 8 bases; unmatched junction nucleotides: 6. The CDR3 length is 15 residues. Germline V CDR1 and CDR2: SGHAT, FQNNGV.

The rearrangement joins TRBV5-1 to TRBJ1-1; TRBD1 might be the D (6 bases). There are 18 residues in the CDR3. Germline values: CDR1 SGHRS, CDR2 YFSETQ. V was clipped by 4 bases and J by 1 base, with 23 bases between them. The CDR3 loop reads CASSLTGFWVKGNTEAFF. The CDR3, as DNA: TGCGCCAGCAGCCTTACAGGGTTTTGGGTTAAGGGGAACACTGAAGCTTTCTTT.

This chain uses TRBV7-9 with TRBJ1-2; no clear D gene. The CDR3 totals 15 residues. V lost 0 bases and J lost 2, with 10 bases in between. Germline assignment: CDR1 SEHNR and CDR2 FQNEAQ (reference sequence). As DNA, the CDR3 is TGTGCCAGCAGCTTAGCGGACGGGATGAACTATGGCTACACCTTC. Protein: CASSLADGMNYGYTF.

J is TRBJ1-6 and V is TRBV2; D is uncertain. Germline assignment: CDR1 SNHLY and CDR2 FYNNEI. This CDR3 region has 12 residues. V lost 4 bases to trimming and J lost 7 bases, with 5 bases between them. CDR3 in amino acids: CASSGENSPLHF. The CDR3 bases are TGTGCCAGCAGTGGTGAGAATTCACCCCTCCACTTT. Full variable domain (outside the CDR3, taken from reference TRBV2 and TRBJ1-6): EPEVTQTPSHQVTQMGQEVILRCVPISNHLYFYWYRQILGQKVEFLVSFYNNEISEKSEIFDDQFSVERPDGSNFTLKIRSTKLEDSAMYFCASSGENSPLHFGNGTRLTVT.

The gene calls are TRBV30 and TRBJ2-5; TRBD1 is a possible D gene (5 bases). The V gene's germline CDR1 is GTSNPN and CDR2 SVGIG (reference sequence). V was pared by 3 bases and J by 5 bases, with 19 bases between. This CDR3 has 15 amino acids. The DNA of the CDR3 is TGTGCCTGGAGCTCGGGCCAGGGTCGGGCGGAGACCCAGTACTTC. As protein: CAWSSGQGRAETQYF.

The V and J genes are TRBV19 and TRBJ1-5, with 9 positions matching TRBD1. The V segment lost 8 bases and the J segment 3 bases; nucleotides outside the gene matches: 2. Germline assignment: CDR1 LNHDA and CDR2 SQIVND (reference sequence). This CDR3 is built from 13 residues. CDR3 protein: CASRDRVNQPQHF. The CDR3 nucleotides are TGTGCCAGTCGGGACAGGGTCAATCAGCCCCAGCATTTT.

The V gene is TRBV28, the J gene TRBJ1-2; 11 nucleotides line up with TRBD1. The germline CDR1 and CDR2 sequences are MDHEN and SYDVKM. The junction had 13 bases not matched to a gene; V was cut back by 3 bases and J by 7 bases. The CDR3 is 17 amino acids. The CDR3 region is CASSFLRSGTGGVGYTF. The CDR3 DNA sequence: TGTGCCAGCAGTTTTTTGAGGTCCGGGACAGGGGGAGTTGGCTACACCTTC.

The chain couples TRBV24-1 to TRBJ2-5; 7 positions agree with TRBD1. The CDR3 contains 14 residues. With V trimmed by 5 bases and J by 1 base, 3 bases remained unmatched. The germline V gene encodes CDR1 KGHDR and CDR2 SFDVKD. The CDR3: CATSAWDSQETQYF. The CDR3 DNA follows: TGTGCCACCAGTGCCTGGGACAGCCAAGAGACCCAGTACTTC.

This chain links TRBV10-3 with TRBJ1-4; 10 bases are a match to TRBD1. Losses at the gene ends were 4 bases for V and 7 bases for J; bases not matched to a gene: 6. This CDR3 is built from 15 residues. The germline V gene encodes CDR1 ENHRY and CDR2 SYGVKD. The CDR3 loop reads CAISGTGGSSEKLFF. The CDR3 region has the DNA TGTGCCATCAGTGGGACAGGGGGTTCGAGTGAAAAACTGTTTTTT.

This chain joins TRBV6-1 and TRBJ1-5; weak D call: TRBD1 (6 bases). This CDR3 comprises 16 residues. Trimming pared 2 bases from V and 0 bases from J, leaving 11 bases between. Germline V gives CDR1 MNHNS, CDR2 SASEGT. The CDR3 reads CASSERTVYSNQPQHF. CDR3 nucleotides: TGTGCCAGCAGTGAAAGGACAGTTTATAGCAATCAGCCCCAGCATTTT.

The rearrangement joins TRBV3-1 (or the pseudogene TRBV3-2) to TRBJ2-5; 8 bases are shared with TRBD2. V dropped 5 bases and J dropped 5; count of bases not matched to a gene: 10. The CDR3 covers 15 residues. Germline V gene lookup returns CDR1 LGHDT and CDR2 YNNKEL (reference sequence). The CDR3 DNA reads as TGTGCCAGCAGCGCCCGGGGACTAGGGGCGGAGACCCAGTACTTC. This encodes CASSARGLGAETQYF.